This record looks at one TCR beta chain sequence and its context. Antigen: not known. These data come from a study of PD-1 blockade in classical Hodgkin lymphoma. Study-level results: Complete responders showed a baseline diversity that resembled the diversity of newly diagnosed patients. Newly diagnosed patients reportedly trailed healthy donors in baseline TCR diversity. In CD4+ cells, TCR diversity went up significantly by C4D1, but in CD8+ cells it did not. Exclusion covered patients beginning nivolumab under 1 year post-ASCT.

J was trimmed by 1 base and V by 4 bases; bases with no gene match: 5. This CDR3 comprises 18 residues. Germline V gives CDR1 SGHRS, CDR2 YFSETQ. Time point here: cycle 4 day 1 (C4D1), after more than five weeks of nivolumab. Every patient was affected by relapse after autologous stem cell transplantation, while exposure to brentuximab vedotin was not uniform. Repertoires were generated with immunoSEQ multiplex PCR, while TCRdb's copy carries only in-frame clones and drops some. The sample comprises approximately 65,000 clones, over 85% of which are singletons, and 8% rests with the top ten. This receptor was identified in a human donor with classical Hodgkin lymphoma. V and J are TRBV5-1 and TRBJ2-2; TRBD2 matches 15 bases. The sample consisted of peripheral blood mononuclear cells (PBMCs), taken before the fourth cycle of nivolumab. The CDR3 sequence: CASSIGTSGRWNTGELFF. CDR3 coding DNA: TGCGCCAGCAGCATAGGGACTAGCGGGAGGTGGAACACCGGGGAGCTGTTTTTT.